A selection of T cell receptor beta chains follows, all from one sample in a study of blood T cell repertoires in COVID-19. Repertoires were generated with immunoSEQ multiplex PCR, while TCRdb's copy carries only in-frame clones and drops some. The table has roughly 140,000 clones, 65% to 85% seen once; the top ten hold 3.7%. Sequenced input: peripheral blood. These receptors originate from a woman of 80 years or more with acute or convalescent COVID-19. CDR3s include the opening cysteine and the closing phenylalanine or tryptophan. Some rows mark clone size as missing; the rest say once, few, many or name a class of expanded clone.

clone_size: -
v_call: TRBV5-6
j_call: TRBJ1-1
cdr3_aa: CASSVTGRRNTEAFF

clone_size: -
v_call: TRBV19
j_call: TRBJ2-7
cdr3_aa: CASSNFYEQYF

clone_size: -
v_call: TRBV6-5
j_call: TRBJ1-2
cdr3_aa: CASTPGQGSYGYTF

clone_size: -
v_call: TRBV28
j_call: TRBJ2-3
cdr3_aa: CASSPTSTHTQYF

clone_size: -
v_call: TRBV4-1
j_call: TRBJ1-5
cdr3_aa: CASSQGDRNQPQHF

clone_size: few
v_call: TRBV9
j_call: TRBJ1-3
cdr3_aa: CASSVGDRGNTIYF

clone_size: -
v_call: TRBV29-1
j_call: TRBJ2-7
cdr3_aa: CSVQGQGAHEQYF

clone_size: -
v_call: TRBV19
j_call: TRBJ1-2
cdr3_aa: CASSGQLANYGYTF

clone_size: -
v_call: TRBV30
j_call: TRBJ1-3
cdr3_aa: CAWNRVGNTIYF

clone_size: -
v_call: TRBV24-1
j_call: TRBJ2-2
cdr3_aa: CATSDSRTGNTGELFF

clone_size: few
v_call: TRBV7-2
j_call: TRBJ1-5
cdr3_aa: CASSFYGNQPQHF

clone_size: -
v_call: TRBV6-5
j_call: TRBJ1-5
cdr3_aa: CASSYRGGGNQPQHF

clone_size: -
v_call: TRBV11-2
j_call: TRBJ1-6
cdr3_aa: CASSLSGTPLHF

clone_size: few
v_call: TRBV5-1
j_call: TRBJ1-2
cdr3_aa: CASSGTPGQGHYTF

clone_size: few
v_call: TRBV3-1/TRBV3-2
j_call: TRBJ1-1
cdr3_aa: CASSQGQGRSEAFF

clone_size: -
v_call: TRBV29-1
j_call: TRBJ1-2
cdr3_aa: CSAMDRGYGYTF

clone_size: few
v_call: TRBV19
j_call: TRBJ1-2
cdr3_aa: CASGEGTGGHGYTF

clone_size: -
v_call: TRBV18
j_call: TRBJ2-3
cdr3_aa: CASSPPSGGRVTQYF

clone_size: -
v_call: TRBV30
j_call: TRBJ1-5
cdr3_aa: CAWNPSGQVYQPQHF

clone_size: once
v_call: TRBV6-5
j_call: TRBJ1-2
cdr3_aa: CASSPSTELYGYTF

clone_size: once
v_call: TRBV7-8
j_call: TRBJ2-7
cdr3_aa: CASSLGTGGGQGIHEQYF

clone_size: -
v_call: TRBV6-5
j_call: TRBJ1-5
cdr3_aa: CASTPGTGVNQPQHF

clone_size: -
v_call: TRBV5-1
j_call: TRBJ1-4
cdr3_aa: CASSLVGTSGEKLFF

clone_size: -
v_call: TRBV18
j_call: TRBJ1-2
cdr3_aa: CASSPPDRLYGYTF

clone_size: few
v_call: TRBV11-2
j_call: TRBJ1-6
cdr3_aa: CASSLFAVSNSPLHF

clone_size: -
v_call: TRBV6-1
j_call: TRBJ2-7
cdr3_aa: CASSLGQGVYEQYF

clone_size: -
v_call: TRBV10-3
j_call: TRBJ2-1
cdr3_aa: CAISEIDFEQFF

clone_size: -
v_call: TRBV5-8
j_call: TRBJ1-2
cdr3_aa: CASSPDRGEGYTF

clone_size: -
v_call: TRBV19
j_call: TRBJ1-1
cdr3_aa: CASIEGGGHLKSEAFF

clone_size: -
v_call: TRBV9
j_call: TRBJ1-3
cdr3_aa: CASSVVPGRGNTIYF

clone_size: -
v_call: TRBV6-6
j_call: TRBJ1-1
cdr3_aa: CASSYSNLEQGEAFF

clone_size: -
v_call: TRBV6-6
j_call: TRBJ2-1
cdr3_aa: CASRERGWNEQFF

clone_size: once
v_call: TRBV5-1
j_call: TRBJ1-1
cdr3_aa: CASKITGGNTEAFF

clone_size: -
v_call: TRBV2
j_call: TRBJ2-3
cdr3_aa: CASSEGTTDTQYF

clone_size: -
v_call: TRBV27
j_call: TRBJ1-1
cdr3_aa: CASSSGPGREAEAFF

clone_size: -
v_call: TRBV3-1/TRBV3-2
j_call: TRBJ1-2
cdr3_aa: CASSPRQFYGYTF

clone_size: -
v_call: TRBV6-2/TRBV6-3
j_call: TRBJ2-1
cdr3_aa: CASSYGSRGVNEQFF

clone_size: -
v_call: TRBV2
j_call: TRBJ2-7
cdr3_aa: CASSPGISGSFEQYF

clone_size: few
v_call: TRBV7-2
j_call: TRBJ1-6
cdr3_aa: CASSLLGGNSPLHF

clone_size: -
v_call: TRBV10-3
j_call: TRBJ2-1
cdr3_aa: CAISELGLFNEQFF

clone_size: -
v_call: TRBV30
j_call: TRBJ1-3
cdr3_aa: CAWSSDAGIGNTIYF

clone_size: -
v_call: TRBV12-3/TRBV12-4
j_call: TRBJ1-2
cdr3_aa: CASSLGHGYTF

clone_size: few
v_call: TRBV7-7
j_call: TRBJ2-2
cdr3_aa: CASSLGGDSGELFF

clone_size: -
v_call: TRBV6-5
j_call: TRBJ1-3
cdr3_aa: CASSYRQFSGNTIYF

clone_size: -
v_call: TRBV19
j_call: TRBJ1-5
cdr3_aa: CASRQGRGNQPQHF